The 19 T cell receptor beta chains below were found in one sample sequenced in a study of regulatory T cells in long-lasting Graves disease. CDR3-region Arm-PCR and iRepertoire HTBI primers produced the TCR beta libraries. One entry per CDR3 protein results from TCRdb running MiXCR on the multiplex PCR reads. Here the sample spans roughly 380,000 distinct CDR3 sequences, about a sixth being singletons. Indicated time point: newly diagnosed GD, antithyroid drugs for less than 3 months. Extracted RNA from PBMCs served as the source of the TCR library. This specimen consisted of peripheral blood mononuclear cells (PBMCs), obtained at new diagnosis, from a patient treated with antithyroid drugs. The receptors stem from a female donor with Graves disease.

This clonotype was detected ten times or more. The chain recombines TRBV6-5 with TRBJ2-7; 10 positions match TRBD2. Per germline, CDR1 MNHEY and CDR2 SVGAGI. The CDR3 has 15 residues. V was clipped by 0 bases and J by 3 bases; unmatched bases: 2. CDR3 amino acids: CASSYSRTSGYEQYF. The DNA for the CDR3 is TGTGCCAGCAGTTACTCCCGGACTAGCGGCTACGAGCAGTACTTC.

This clonotype was observed once. The rearrangement uses TRBV6-5 and TRBJ2-1; TRBD2 matches 11 bases. V lost 3 bases to trimming and J lost 0 bases; unmatched junction nucleotides: 13. This CDR3 comprises 20 residues. Germline V gene sequence: CDR1 MNHEY, CDR2 SVGAGI. The CDR3: CASSYRGTSGSSSSYNEQFF. In DNA, the CDR3 is TGTGCCAGCAGTTATCGAGGGACTAGCGGTTCCTCTAGCTCCTACAATGAGCAGTTCTTC.

The chain couples TRBV19 to TRBJ2-4; D gene unclear. V was pared by 1 base and J by 4 bases, with 11 bases between. The CDR3 is 15 amino acids. CDR1 is LNHDA and CDR2 is SQIVND in the germline V gene (reference sequence). The CDR3 here is CASSIGETPKNIQYF. The DNA for the CDR3 is TGTGCCAGTAGTATAGGAGAGACACCAAAAAACATTCAGTACTTC.

Note on this clonotype: Only one base separates this from a far larger clonotype, so it likely reflects a read error. The CDR3 loop reads CASSESISPANSMNTEASF. CDR3 DNA sequence: TGCGCCAGCAGTGAGTCGATTTCTCCAGCAAACTCCATGAACACTGAAGCTTCCTTT. V is TRBV6-1 and J is TRBJ1-1, with D uncertain. The CDR3 is made up of 19 amino acids. Germline V gives CDR1 MNHNS, CDR2 SASEGT.

As for this clonotype: A single base is all that separates this from a far larger clone, so a read error is likely. The V call is TRBV5-4, the J call TRBJ1-1; D remains unclear. This CDR3 has 13 residues. CDR1 and CDR2 (germline): SGHNT, YYREEE (reference sequence). CDR3 nucleotide sequence: TGTGCCAGCGGCTTGGCCCAGAACACTGAAGCTTTCTTT. Translation gives CASGLAQNTEAFF.

At least ten counts were recorded for this clonotype. The CDR3: CASSFQGSNVLTF. CDR3 nucleotides: TGTGCCAGCAGCTTTCAGGGCTCTAACGTCCTGACTTTC. The genes are TRBV7-2 and TRBJ2-6, with a tentative D call TRBD1 (5 bases). Trimming took off 3 bases at V and 10 bases at J, with 10 bases between the two ends. This CDR3 comprises 13 residues. Per germline, CDR1 SGHTA and CDR2 FQGNSA.

This rearrangement joins TRBV18 to TRBJ2-3, with D tentatively TRBD1 (6 bases). V shed 4 bases and J shed 4 bases, with 15 bases lying between them. This CDR3 spans 15 amino acids. Germline assignment: CDR1 KGHSH and CDR2 LQKENI. CDR3 sequence: CASSRGHGTSDTQYF. The CDR3, as DNA: TGTGCCAGCTCACGCGGACATGGGACATCAGATACGCAGTATTTT.

This clonotype appeared many times. The chain employs TRBV5-5 and TRBJ1-5, with 8 bases lining up with TRBD1. The germline V gene has CDR1 SGHKS and CDR2 YYEKEE (reference sequence). The CDR3 loop spans 17 amino acids. Trimming removed 0 bases from V and 2 bases from J; junction bases left unmatched: 7. The CDR3 DNA reads TGTGCCAGCAGCTTGGGGGACAGGTCCCTTGGCAATCAGCCCCAGCATTTT. It codes for CASSLGDRSLGNQPQHF.

At least ten counts were recorded for this clonotype. The rearrangement uses TRBV6-2 or TRBV6-3 and TRBJ2-1; D is perhaps TRBD1 (6 bases). CDR1 is MNHEY, CDR2 SVGEGT, per germline. CDR3 size: 18 residues. V was cut by 0 bases and J by 0 bases, with 15 bases left in between. CDR3: CASSYSPTGHSSYNEQFF. CDR3 bases: TGTGCCAGCAGTTACTCTCCTACGGGACATAGCTCCTACAATGAGCAGTTCTTC.

In regard to this clonotype: A far larger clone lies a single base away; this is likely a read error. The chain has TRBV20-1 and TRBJ2-4; D uncertain. The J call may be faulty, since TRBJ2-1 better matches the DNA end. Germline CDR1 reads DFQATT; CDR2 reads SNEGSKA (reference sequence). The CDR3 runs to 14 residues. CDR3 coding DNA: TGCAGTGCTACCGACGACACGTCCTCCTACGAGCAGTTCTTC. Translating gives CSATDDTSSYEQFF.

Of note for this clonotype: A clone one base away is much larger, so this may be a read error. The gene calls are TRBV7-2 and TRBJ2-1; D possibly corresponds to TRBD2 (5 bases). Germline assignment: CDR1 SGHTA and CDR2 FQGNSA. Trimming took off 3 bases at V and 8 bases at J, with 14 bases between the two ends. The length of the CDR3 is 14 residues. CDR3 amino acids: CASSLIRGSHEQFF. CDR3 in DNA: TGTGCCAGCAGCTTGATTAGAGGGAGCCATGAGCAGTTCTTC.

This clonotype has only a few counts. This chain joins TRBV24-1 and TRBJ2-7; D not resolved. The V gene's germline CDR1 is KGHDR and CDR2 SFDVKD. CDR3 length: 17 amino acids. The germline V and J ends were trimmed by 1 base and 2 bases, with 17 bases remaining between them. The CDR3 loop is CATSDFPSESGTYEQYF. CDR3 bases: TGTGCCACCAGTGATTTTCCTTCCGAATCGGGTACCTACGAGCAGTACTTC.

This clonotype was recorded many times. CDR3 in amino acids: CASIQQAMGDTQYF. The CDR3 nucleotides read TGTGCCAGCATTCAACAGGCCATGGGAGATACGCAGTATTTT. This rearrangement joins TRBV2 to TRBJ2-3; perhaps TRBD1 as D (5 bases). Germline V gives CDR1 SNHLY, CDR2 FYNNEI. This CDR3 contains 14 residues. Trimming shortened V by 7 bases and J by 5 bases, and 16 bases separated the two germline ends.

The chain combines TRBV29-1 with TRBJ2-3; 9 bases are shared with TRBD2. The CDR3 is 15 residues long. J gave up 8 bases and V 3 bases, and 12 bases lay outside the gene matches. In germline, CDR1 is SQVTM, CDR2 ANQGSEA. The CDR3 is CSVDSSGSAQGTQYF. CDR3 nucleotide sequence: TGCAGCGTTGACAGTAGCGGGAGCGCTCAGGGTACGCAGTATTTT.

This chain links TRBV12-3 or TRBV12-4 with TRBJ1-5; unclear D gene. V gave up 6 bases and J gave up 5 bases, with 14 bases separating them. This CDR3 comprises 14 residues. The CDR3 reads CASSEGREYQPQHF. The CDR3, as DNA: TGTGCCAGCAGCGAGGGAAGGGAGTATCAGCCCCAGCATTTT.

At least ten counts were recorded for this clonotype. The rearrangement links TRBV2 to TRBJ1-5, with a possible D match to TRBD1 (5 bases). Trimming stripped 3 bases from V and 6 bases from J, with 12 bases between. The CDR3 contains 14 residues. From germline, CDR1 is SNHLY and CDR2 FYNNEI. The CDR3 region is CASSESGSAQPQHF. The CDR3 DNA follows: TGTGCCAGCAGTGAGTCAGGGTCCGCTCAGCCCCAGCATTTT.

The chain links TRBV12-3 or TRBV12-4 to TRBJ1-4; the D gene is possibly TRBD1 (5 bases). The CDR3 runs 11 residues. Trimming left V 5 bases short and J 13 bases short, with 11 bases between. The CDR3 DNA sequence: TGTGCCAGCAGTACCCCAGGGTCACTGTTTTTT. Translating it yields CASSTPGSLFF.

At least ten counts were recorded for this clonotype. This chain joins TRBV7-9 and TRBJ2-7; D gene unclear. With 0 bases removed from V and 2 bases from J, the gap between germline ends came to 11 bases. This CDR3 comprises 15 residues. Germline-derived CDR1 and CDR2 are SEHNR and FQNEAQ (reference sequence). The chain's CDR3 is CASSLALGEPYEQYF. The DNA for the CDR3 is TGTGCCAGCAGCTTAGCTTTAGGAGAACCCTACGAGCAGTACTTC.

Comment on this clonotype: Without the conserved terminal phenylalanine or tryptophan, this CDR3 likely stems from a read error. Because the CDR3's place on the DNA is in doubt, the DNA is left out and the CDR3 is given as listed by TCRdb. The J gene is TRBJ2-3, the V gene TRBV7-2; the table names TRBD2, a call not compared with the DNA. Germline CDR1 reads SGHTA; CDR2 reads FQGNSA. From its first to its last residue, the CDR3 has 19 amino acids. CDR3 protein: CASSTVRTSGRAYEQYFGP.